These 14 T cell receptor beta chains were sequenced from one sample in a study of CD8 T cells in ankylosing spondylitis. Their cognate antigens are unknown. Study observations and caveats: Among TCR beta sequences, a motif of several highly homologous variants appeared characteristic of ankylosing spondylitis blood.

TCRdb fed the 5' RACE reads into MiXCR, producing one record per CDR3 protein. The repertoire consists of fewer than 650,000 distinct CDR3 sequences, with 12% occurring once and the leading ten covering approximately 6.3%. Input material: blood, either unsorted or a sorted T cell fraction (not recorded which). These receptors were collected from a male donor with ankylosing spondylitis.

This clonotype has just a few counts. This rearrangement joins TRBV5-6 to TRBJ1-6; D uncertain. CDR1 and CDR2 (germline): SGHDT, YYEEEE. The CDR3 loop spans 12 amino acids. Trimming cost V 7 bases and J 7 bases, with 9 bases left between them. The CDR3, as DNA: TGTGCCAGCTTCGGTTGGAATTCACCCCTCCACTTT. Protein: CASFGWNSPLHF.

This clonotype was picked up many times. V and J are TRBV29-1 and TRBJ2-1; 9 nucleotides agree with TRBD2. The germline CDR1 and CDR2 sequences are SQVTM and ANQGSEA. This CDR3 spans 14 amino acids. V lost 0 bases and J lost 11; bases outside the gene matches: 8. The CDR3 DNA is TGCAGCGTTGAAGATATTAGACTAGCGGATAAGCAGTTCTTC. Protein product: CSVEDIRLADKQFF.

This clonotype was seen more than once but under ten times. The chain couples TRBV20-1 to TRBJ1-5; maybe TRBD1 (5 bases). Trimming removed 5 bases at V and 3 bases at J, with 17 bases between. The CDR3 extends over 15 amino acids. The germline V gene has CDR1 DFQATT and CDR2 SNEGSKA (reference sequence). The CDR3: CSAVGIGADNQPQHF. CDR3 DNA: TGCAGTGCTGTCGGAATAGGGGCCGACAATCAGCCCCAGCATTTT.

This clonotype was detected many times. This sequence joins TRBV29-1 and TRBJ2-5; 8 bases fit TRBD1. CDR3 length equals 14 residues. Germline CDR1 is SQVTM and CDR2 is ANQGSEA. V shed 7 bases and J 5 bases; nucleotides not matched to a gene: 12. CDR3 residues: CSGSWTGSVETQYF. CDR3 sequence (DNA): TGCAGCGGATCATGGACAGGGAGCGTCGAGACCCAGTACTTC.

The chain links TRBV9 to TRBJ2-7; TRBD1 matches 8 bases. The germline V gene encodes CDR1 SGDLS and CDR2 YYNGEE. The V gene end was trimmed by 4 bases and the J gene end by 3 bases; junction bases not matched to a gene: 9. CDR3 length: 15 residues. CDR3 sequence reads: CASSPSWTGNYEQYF. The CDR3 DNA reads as TGTGCCAGCAGCCCCTCCTGGACAGGGAACTACGAGCAGTACTTC.

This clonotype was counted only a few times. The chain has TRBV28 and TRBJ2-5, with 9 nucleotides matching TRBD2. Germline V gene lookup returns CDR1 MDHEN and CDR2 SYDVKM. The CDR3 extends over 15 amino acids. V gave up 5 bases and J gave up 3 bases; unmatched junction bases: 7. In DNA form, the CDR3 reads TGTGCCAGCAGTCCAACGGGACTAGCAGAAGAGACCCAGTACTTC. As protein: CASSPTGLAEETQYF.

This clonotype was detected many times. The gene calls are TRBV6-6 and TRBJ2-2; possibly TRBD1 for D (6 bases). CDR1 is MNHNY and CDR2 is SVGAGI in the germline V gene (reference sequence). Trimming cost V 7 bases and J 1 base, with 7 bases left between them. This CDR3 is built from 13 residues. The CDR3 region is CASKTGNTGELFF. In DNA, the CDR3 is TGTGCCAGCAAGACAGGGAACACCGGGGAGCTGTTTTTT.

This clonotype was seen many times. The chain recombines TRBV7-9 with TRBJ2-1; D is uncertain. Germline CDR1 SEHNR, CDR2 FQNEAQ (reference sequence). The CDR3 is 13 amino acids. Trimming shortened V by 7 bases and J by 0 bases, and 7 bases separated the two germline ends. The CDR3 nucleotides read TGTGCCAGCACCCTGGACTCCTACAATGAGCAGTTCTTC. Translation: CASTLDSYNEQFF.

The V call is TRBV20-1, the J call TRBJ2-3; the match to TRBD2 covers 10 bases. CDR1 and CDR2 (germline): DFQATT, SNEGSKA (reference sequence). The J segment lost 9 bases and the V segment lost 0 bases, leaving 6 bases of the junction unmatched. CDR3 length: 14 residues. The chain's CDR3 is CSAREASGSSTQYF. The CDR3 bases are TGCAGTGCTAGAGAGGCTAGCGGGAGCTCAACGCAGTATTTT.

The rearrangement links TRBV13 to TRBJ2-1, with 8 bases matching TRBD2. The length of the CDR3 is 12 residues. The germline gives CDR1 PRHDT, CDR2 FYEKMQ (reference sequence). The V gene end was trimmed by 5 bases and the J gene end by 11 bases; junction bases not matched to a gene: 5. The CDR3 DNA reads TGTGCCAGCAGCCAGACTAGCGCTAAGCAGTTCTTC. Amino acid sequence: CASSQTSAKQFF.

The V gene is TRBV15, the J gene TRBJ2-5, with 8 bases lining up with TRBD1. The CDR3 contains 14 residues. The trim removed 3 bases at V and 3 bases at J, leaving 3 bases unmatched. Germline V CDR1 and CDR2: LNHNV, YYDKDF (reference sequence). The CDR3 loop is CATSSSGGEETQYF. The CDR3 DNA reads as TGTGCCACCAGCAGCTCAGGGGGCGAAGAGACCCAGTACTTC.

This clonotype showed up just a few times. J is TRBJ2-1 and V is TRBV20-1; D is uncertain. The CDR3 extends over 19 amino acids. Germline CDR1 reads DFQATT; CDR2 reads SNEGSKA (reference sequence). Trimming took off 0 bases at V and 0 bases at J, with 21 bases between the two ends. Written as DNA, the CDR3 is TGCAGTGCTAGAGACAAAGTGTACCCGGACCTTATCTCCTACAATGAGCAGTTCTTC. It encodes CSARDKVYPDLISYNEQFF.

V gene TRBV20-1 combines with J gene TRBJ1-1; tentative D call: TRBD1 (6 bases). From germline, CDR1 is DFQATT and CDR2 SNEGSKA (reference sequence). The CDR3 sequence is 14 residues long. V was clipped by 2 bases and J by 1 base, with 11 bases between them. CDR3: CSARKPGQNTEAFF. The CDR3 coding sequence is TGCAGTGCTAGAAAACCGGGACAGAACACTGAAGCTTTCTTT.

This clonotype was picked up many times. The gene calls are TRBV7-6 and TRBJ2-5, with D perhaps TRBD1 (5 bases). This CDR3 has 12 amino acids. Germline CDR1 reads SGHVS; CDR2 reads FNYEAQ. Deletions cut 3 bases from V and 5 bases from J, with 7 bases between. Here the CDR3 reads CASSFKGETQYF. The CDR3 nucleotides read TGTGCCAGCAGCTTTAAGGGGGAGACCCAGTACTTC.